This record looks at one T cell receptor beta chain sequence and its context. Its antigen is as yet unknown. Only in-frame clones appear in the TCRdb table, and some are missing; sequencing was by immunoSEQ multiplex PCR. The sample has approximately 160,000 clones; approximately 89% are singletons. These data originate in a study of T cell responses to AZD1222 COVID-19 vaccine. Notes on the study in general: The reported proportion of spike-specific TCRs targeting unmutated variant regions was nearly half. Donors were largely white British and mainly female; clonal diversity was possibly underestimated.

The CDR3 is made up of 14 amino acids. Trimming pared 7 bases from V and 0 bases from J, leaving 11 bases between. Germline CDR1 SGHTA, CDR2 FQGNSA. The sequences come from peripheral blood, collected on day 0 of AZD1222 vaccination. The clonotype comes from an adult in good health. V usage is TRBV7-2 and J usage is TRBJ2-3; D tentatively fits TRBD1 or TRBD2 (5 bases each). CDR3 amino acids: CASTLGDSTDTQYF. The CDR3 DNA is TGTGCCAGCACCTTGGGGGACAGCACAGATACGCAGTATTTT.